These 20 T cell receptor beta chains were all obtained from the same sample, sequenced in a study of cytomegalovirus exposure and HLA in healthy donors. The PCR had 60 Vbeta and 13 Jbeta primers. Using immunoSEQ multiplex PCR, the repertoire was profiled, and TCRdb retains in-frame clones only, with some absent. The sample holds about 200,000 clones, around 80% seen once. Sequencing used PBMCs. Receptors were obtained from a man aged 45-65 years in good health and CMV-seronegative.

The chain links TRBV10-2 to TRBJ1-1; possible D gene TRBD1, 5 bases. From germline, CDR1 is WSHSY and CDR2 SAAADI. Between the trimmed V and J ends, which lost 2 bases and 4 bases, there was a span of 14 bases. The CDR3 contains 15 residues. The CDR3 loop is CASSEPEGRFTEAFF. The CDR3 DNA sequence: TGCGCCAGCAGTGAGCCGGAGGGGAGGTTCACTGAAGCTTTCTTT.

This CDR3 is CASSPPPRGFYEQFF. In nucleotides, the CDR3 is TGTGCCAGCAGCCCACCCCCCAGGGGGTTCTATGAGCAGTTCTTC. The chain combines TRBV5-4 with TRBJ2-1; 7 bases are shared with TRBD1. The CDR3 extends over 15 amino acids. Per the germline V gene, CDR1 is SGHNT and CDR2 is YYREEE (reference sequence). The J segment lost 8 bases and the V segment lost 4 bases, leaving 12 bases of the junction unmatched. The whole variable domain, filled in from reference TRBV5-4 and TRBJ2-1, reads ETGVTQSPTHLIKTRGQQVTLRCSSQSGHNTVSWYQQALGQGPQFIFQYYREEENGRGNFPPRFSGLQFPNYSSELNVNALELDDSALYLCASSPPPRGFYEQFFGPGTRLTVL.

This clone was seen more than once but under ten times. The chain has TRBV15 and TRBJ1-5; D gene unclear. Trimming removed 5 bases from V and 7 bases from J, with 15 bases in between. The length of the CDR3 is 14 residues. Germline CDR1 is LNHNV and CDR2 is YYDKDF (reference sequence). CDR3 bases: TGTGCCACCAGCGAGCCGGGGAGTCAACAGCCCCAGCATTTT. It yields the protein CATSEPGSQQPQHF.

The genes are TRBV27 and TRBJ1-5, with no clear D. Trimming stripped 5 bases from V and 2 bases from J, with 10 bases between. The germline V gene has CDR1 MNHEY and CDR2 SMNVEV (reference sequence). The CDR3 has 14 residues. Written as DNA, the CDR3 is TGTGCCAGCAGTCCGGGGAGCGGCAATCAGCCCCAGCATTTT. Its translation is CASSPGSGNQPQHF.

The gene calls are TRBV18 and TRBJ2-7, with a tentative D call TRBD1 (5 bases). The CDR3 runs to 14 residues. Germline assignment: CDR1 KGHSH and CDR2 LQKENI. The V end lost 5 bases, the J end lost 8 bases, and 19 bases lay between the germline ends. CDR3 sequence: CASSSRQGLEKQYF. The CDR3 DNA reads as TGTGCCAGCTCATCACGCCAGGGCCTTGAGAAGCAGTACTTC.

V gene TRBV6-5 combines with J gene TRBJ1-2; D gene unclear. The CDR3 is 14 amino acids. Germline V CDR1 and CDR2: MNHEY, SVGAGI. V gave up 2 bases and J gave up 4 bases, with 11 bases separating them. The CDR3 sequence is CASSYTLGSYGYTF. CDR3 coding DNA: TGTGCCAGCAGTTACACTCTCGGGAGCTATGGCTACACCTTC.

V and J are TRBV9 and TRBJ1-1; weak D call: TRBD1 (6 bases). CDR1 SGDLS and CDR2 YYNGEE come from the germline V gene. Trimming stripped 4 bases from V and 5 bases from J, with 15 bases between. This CDR3 has 14 residues. The chain's CDR3 is CASSPRQDGTEAFF. The CDR3 DNA is TGTGCCAGCAGCCCACGACAGGACGGAACTGAAGCTTTCTTT.

The chain has TRBV28 and TRBJ2-7; 7 nucleotides agree with TRBD1. Germline V gene sequence: CDR1 MDHEN, CDR2 SYDVKM. J was trimmed by 3 bases and V by 5 bases; bases with no gene match: 10. The CDR3 sequence is 15 residues long. The CDR3 DNA reads TGTGCCAGCAGTCGACGACAGGGTTCGGTCTACGAGCAGTACTTC. Protein: CASSRRQGSVYEQYF. The whole variable domain, remainder taken from reference TRBV28 and TRBJ2-7, is DVKVTQSSRYLVKRTGEKVFLECVQDMDHENMFWYRQDPGLGLRLIYFSYDVKMKEKGDIPEGYSVSREKKERFSLILESASTNQTSMYLCASSRRQGSVYEQYFGPGTRLTVT.

V usage is TRBV28 and J usage is TRBJ1-1, with a possible D match to TRBD1 (6 bases). This CDR3 has 12 amino acids. V dropped 6 bases and J dropped 3 bases, with 8 bases sitting between them. The germline V gene has CDR1 MDHEN and CDR2 SYDVKM. The DNA of the CDR3 is TGTGCCAGCAGGACAGGCTACACTGAAGCTTTCTTT. Encoded protein: CASRTGYTEAFF.

The V call is TRBV27, the J call TRBJ1-6, with 10 bases that match TRBD1. CDR3 length equals 15 residues. The V segment lost 4 bases and the J segment 9 bases; nucleotides outside the gene matches: 6. Germline V gene lookup returns CDR1 MNHEY and CDR2 SMNVEV (reference sequence). CDR3 bases: TGTGCCAGCAGTTCGCACGGGACAGGGGCTTCACCCCTCCACTTT. Translation: CASSSHGTGASPLHF.

About this clone itself: The same CDR3 can be traced to other DNA sequences in this sample. This rearrangement joins TRBV5-1 to TRBJ2-3, with D perhaps TRBD2 (5 bases). CDR3 length: 14 amino acids. The V end was cut by 2 bases, the J end by 2 bases, with 9 bases between. Germline V gene sequence: CDR1 SGHRS, CDR2 YFSETQ. As DNA, the CDR3 is TGCGCCAGCAGCTTAGGGAGTACCACAGATACGCAGTATTTT. Translation gives CASSLGSTTDTQYF.

The chain links TRBV18 to TRBJ2-1; TRBD2 aligns across 11 bases. V dropped 7 bases and J dropped 5; count of bases not matched to a gene: 7. The CDR3 extends over 15 amino acids. Germline CDR1 is KGHSH and CDR2 is LQKENI. CDR3 sequence (DNA): TGTGCCAGCTTACTAGCGGGAGTTGGCCACAATGAGCAGTTCTTC. Its translation: CASLLAGVGHNEQFF.

The chain employs TRBV5-3 and TRBJ2-7, with TRBD1 identical over 9 bases. TRBV5-3 is assigned to the ORF class and has an uncertain function. With V trimmed by 1 base and J by 5 bases, 13 bases remained unmatched. The CDR3 contains 17 residues. The CDR3 loop is CARSLPLAGTGRHEQYF. DNA of the CDR3: TGTGCCAGAAGCTTGCCTCTTGCAGGGACAGGGAGACACGAGCAGTACTTC.

The chain links TRBV9 to TRBJ2-2; tentatively, D is TRBD2 (5 bases). The length of the CDR3 is 16 residues. V dropped 0 bases and J dropped 7 bases, with 16 bases sitting between them. CDR1 and CDR2 (germline): SGDLS, YYNGEE. This CDR3 is CASSVAMIARLGELFF. CDR3 in DNA: TGTGCCAGCAGCGTAGCTATGATAGCGCGCCTCGGGGAGCTGTTTTTT. The full variable domain, with the rest looked up from reference TRBV9 and TRBJ2-2, is DSGVTQTPKHLITATGQRVTLRCSPRSGDLSVYWYQQSLDQGLQFLIQYYNGEERAKGNILERFSAQQFPDLHSELNLSSLELGDSALYFCASSVAMIARLGELFFGEGSRLTVL.

Concerning this clone itself: This is likely an artifact of a read error, given a far larger clone one base away. Different DNA sequences within this sample yield the same CDR3. The chain employs TRBV4-1 and TRBJ2-1; TRBD2 aligns across 10 bases. The J segment lost 3 bases and the V segment lost 6 bases, leaving 8 bases of the junction unmatched. The CDR3 totals 16 residues. Germline V lookup: CDR1 MGHRA, CDR2 YSYEKL. DNA for the CDR3: TGCGCCAGCAGTCGTAAGGGGACTAGCGACTACAATGAGCAGTTCTTC. The encoded protein is CASSRKGTSDYNEQFF.

About this clone: Other nucleotide sequences from this sample produce the same CDR3. The CDR3 coding sequence is TGCAGCGCCACAGGGAGCACAGATACGCAGTATTTT. Translation gives CSATGSTDTQYF. The V gene is TRBV29-1, the J gene TRBJ2-3; D might be TRBD1 (6 bases). V was trimmed by 7 bases and J by 0 bases, leaving 8 bases between them. This CDR3 contains 12 residues. CDR1 SQVTM and CDR2 ANQGSEA come from the germline V gene.

The rearrangement uses TRBV5-4 and TRBJ2-5; 7 positions match TRBD2. The CDR3 is 17 amino acids. Losses at the gene ends were 2 bases for V and 5 bases for J; bases not matched to a gene: 15. Germline V gives CDR1 SGHNT, CDR2 YYREEE (reference sequence). As DNA, the CDR3 is TGTGCCAGCAGCTTTACCCCGTGGGCTGCGGGAGTTGAGACCCAGTACTTC. Encoded protein: CASSFTPWAAGVETQYF.

This clone has just a few counts. J is TRBJ2-5 and V is TRBV27; 7 bases line up with TRBD1. The CDR3 runs 13 residues. Germline lookup yields CDR1 MNHEY and CDR2 SMNVEV (reference sequence). Trimming at V came to 5 bases and at J to 1 base, leaving 1 base not matched to a gene. CDR3 DNA sequence: TGTGCCAGCAGTCGACAGGGCCAAGAGACCCAGTACTTC. Translating gives CASSRQGQETQYF.

This chain links TRBV27 with TRBJ1-2; D call uncertain. This CDR3 spans 13 amino acids. V was shortened by 5 bases and J by 7 bases, with 14 bases between the two germline ends. Germline V gene sequence: CDR1 MNHEY, CDR2 SMNVEV (reference sequence). The CDR3 here is CASSREPAGGYTF. The CDR3 DNA is TGTGCCAGCAGTAGGGAACCAGCGGGTGGCTACACCTTC.

This chain links TRBV28 with TRBJ1-2; 7 nucleotides line up with TRBD1. Per germline, CDR1 MDHEN and CDR2 SYDVKM. Trimming took 3 bases from V and 8 from J; bases not matched to a gene: 9. CDR3 length: 14 amino acids. CDR3 protein: CASSFSPQGGGYTF. CDR3 nucleotides: TGTGCCAGCAGTTTCAGTCCTCAGGGGGGCGGCTACACCTTC.